These 19 T cell receptor beta chains originate from one sample sequenced in a study of T cell clones after liver transplantation. The table came from immunoSEQ multiplex PCR; TCRdb's copy has only in-frame clones and leaves some out. The sample records 85,000 to 110,000 clones, approximately 79% being singletons. Here the sequenced sample was CD4+ T cells from blood, taken around 4 years after liver transplant. The receptors derive from a human patient who received a liver transplant. The graft donor may have contributed some T cells.

This clone was observed a single time. The J gene is TRBJ1-1, the V gene TRBV19; D is possibly TRBD1 (5 bases). The CDR3 is 14 residues long. Germline loops: CDR1 LNHDA, CDR2 SQIVND (reference sequence). Trimming took off 3 bases at V and 5 bases at J, with 13 bases between the two ends. The CDR3: CASSIPAGRTEAFF. The CDR3 nucleotides read TGTGCCAGTAGTATTCCGGCAGGGAGGACTGAAGCTTTCTTT.

This clone was counted between two and nine times. This rearrangement joins TRBV4-1 to TRBJ2-4; no firm D call. Germline V gene sequence: CDR1 MGHRA, CDR2 YSYEKL. This CDR3 contains 13 residues. Deletions cut 3 bases from V and 0 bases from J, with 3 bases between. The CDR3 sequence: CASSQLAKNIQYF. The CDR3 coding sequence is TGCGCCAGCAGCCAGCTAGCCAAAAACATTCAGTACTTC.

CDR3: CASSSQVYEQYF. CDR3 in DNA: TGTGCCAGCTCATCCCAGGTTTACGAGCAGTACTTC. This chain links TRBV18 with TRBJ2-7; D remains ambiguous. This CDR3 contains 12 residues. From germline, CDR1 is KGHSH and CDR2 LQKENI. Trimming took 5 bases from V and 4 from J, leaving 9 bases between them.

This chain joins TRBV5-5 and TRBJ1-1; D remains ambiguous. The germline gives CDR1 SGHKS, CDR2 YYEKEE (reference sequence). Trimming took off 3 bases at V and 1 base at J, with 13 bases between the two ends. This CDR3 spans 15 amino acids. CDR3 residues: CASSSLVGRNTEAFF. In nucleotides, the CDR3 is TGTGCCAGCAGCTCTTTGGTAGGTCGGAACACTGAAGCTTTCTTT.

CDR3 amino acids: CASSVPSRSSYNSPLHF. The CDR3 region has the DNA TGTGCCAGTAGTGTGCCTTCAAGGAGCTCCTATAATTCACCCCTCCACTTT. The chain uses TRBV19 and TRBJ1-6; D unclear. Trimming removed 5 bases at V and 0 bases at J, with 14 bases between. Germline lookup yields CDR1 LNHDA and CDR2 SQIVND (reference sequence). CDR3 length: 17 residues.

The J gene is TRBJ2-1, the V gene TRBV7-9, with D perhaps TRBD2 (5 bases). Per the germline V gene, CDR1 is SEHNR and CDR2 is FQNEAQ (reference sequence). V gave up 3 bases and J gave up 0 bases, with 12 bases separating them. The CDR3 runs 16 residues. Written as DNA, the CDR3 is TGTGCCAGCAGCTTTAGGGCGGCGGGCTCCTACAATGAGCAGTTCTTC. Its protein is CASSFRAAGSYNEQFF.

The J gene is TRBJ2-7, the V gene TRBV4-1; tentatively, D is TRBD2 (6 bases). The CDR3 is 15 amino acids. Trimming pared 1 base from V and 6 bases from J, leaving 16 bases between. Germline V lookup: CDR1 MGHRA, CDR2 YSYEKL. Written as DNA, the CDR3 is TGCGCCAGCAGCCAAGGAGGGACTCCCCTCAGCGAGCAGTACTTC. Amino acid sequence: CASSQGGTPLSEQYF.

The CDR3 region has the DNA TGTGCCAGCAATACCCTCGGGGGAGGGGGCTTGGGGCCCCAGCATTTT. As protein: CASNTLGGGGLGPQHF. This chain links TRBV28 with TRBJ1-5; 7 nucleotides align to TRBD1. This CDR3 is built from 16 residues. CDR1 and CDR2 from the germline V gene are MDHEN and SYDVKM. V lost 7 bases and J lost 9; bases outside the gene matches: 18.

The chain links TRBV11-3 to TRBJ2-1, with 7 positions matching TRBD1. This CDR3 has 14 amino acids. Germline lookup yields CDR1 SGHNT and CDR2 YENEEA. The V gene end was trimmed by 3 bases and the J gene end by 7 bases; junction bases not matched to a gene: 6. The CDR3 here is CASSLESGGNEQFF. The CDR3 DNA reads as TGTGCCAGCAGCTTGGAGTCAGGGGGAAATGAGCAGTTCTTC.

The rearrangement joins TRBV25-1 to TRBJ2-2; D remains unclear. The CDR3 extends over 12 amino acids. The V end lost 8 bases, the J end lost 1 base, and 5 bases lay between the germline ends. Germline assignment: CDR1 MGHDK and CDR2 SYGVNS. CDR3 protein: CASGWNTGELFF. The CDR3 DNA sequence: TGTGCCAGCGGTTGGAACACCGGGGAGCTGTTTTTT.

The rearrangement uses TRBV5-1 and TRBJ2-5; 13 nucleotides align to TRBD2. Trimming at V came to 4 bases and at J to 1 base, leaving 4 bases not matched to a gene. Germline V gives CDR1 SGHRS, CDR2 YFSETQ. The CDR3 is 16 amino acids. The CDR3 DNA follows: TGCGCCAGCAGCCTTGGGACTAGCGGGGCCCAAGAGACCCAGTACTTC. Translation: CASSLGTSGAQETQYF. The whole variable domain, remainder taken from reference TRBV5-1 and TRBJ2-5, is KAGVTQTPRYLIKTRGQQVTLSCSPISGHRSVSWYQQTPGQGLQFLFEYFSETQRNKGNFPGRFSGRQFSNSRSEMNVSTLELGDSALYLCASSLGTSGAQETQYFGPGTRLLVL.

The rearrangement joins TRBV7-9 to TRBJ1-6; 9 bases are a match to TRBD1. V was pared by 5 bases and J by 7 bases, with 3 bases of the junction left unmatched. The CDR3 covers 14 residues. Germline CDR1 and CDR2: SEHNR and FQNEAQ (reference sequence). As DNA, the CDR3 is TGTGCCAGCAGCGTACAGGGGGCGAATTCACCCCTCCACTTT. It codes for CASSVQGANSPLHF. The variable domain in full, with the rest retrieved from reference TRBV7-9 and TRBJ1-6, is DTGVSQNPRHKITKRGQNVTFRCDPISEHNRLYWYRQTLGQGPEFLTYFQNEAQLEKSRLLSDRFSAERPKGSFSTLEIQRTEQGDSAMYLCASSVQGANSPLHFGNGTRLTVT.

CDR3 coding DNA: TGTGCCAGCAGACACGGAAGCGGAACTAATGAAAAACTGTTTTTT. Protein product: CASRHGSGTNEKLFF. The V call is TRBV6-5, the J call TRBJ1-4; D unresolved. This CDR3 spans 15 amino acids. The V end lost 6 bases, the J end lost 1 base, and 12 bases lay between the germline ends. Germline V gives CDR1 MNHEY, CDR2 SVGAGI.

This clone has just a few counts. A junction end diverges from the germline sequence, so it may reflect a read error. CDR3 coding DNA: TGCGCCAGCAGTATAAGTGGTCGCACAAAGTCGGGCCAACGTCCTGACTTC. Protein: CASSISGRTKSGQRPDF. The chain has TRBV10-1 and TRBJ2-6; no clear D. CDR1 and CDR2 from the germline V gene are WNHNN and SYGVQD (reference sequence). This CDR3 comprises 17 residues.

The chain has TRBV18 and TRBJ2-3; the D gene is possibly TRBD1 (6 bases). The length of the CDR3 is 16 residues. Germline V lookup: CDR1 KGHSH, CDR2 LQKENI. V was trimmed by 3 bases and J by 6 bases, leaving 19 bases between them. The CDR3 region has the DNA TGTGCCAGCTCACCCCTGGACAGATTCAGTGCCGATACGCAGTATTTT. Residues: CASSPLDRFSADTQYF.

The chain recombines TRBV29-1 with TRBJ2-5; D remains ambiguous. The J call is uncertain, as TRBJ2-7 better fits the DNA end. Per germline, CDR1 SQVTM and CDR2 ANQGSEA. CDR3 length: 13 residues. For the CDR3, the DNA is TGCAGCGTTGCTGGAGCCTCCTCCTACGAGCAGTACTTC. Translating it yields CSVAGASSYEQYF.

To note about this clone: Other DNA sequences in this specimen translate into the identical CDR3. The V and J genes are TRBV5-1 and TRBJ1-1; no firm D call. Germline values: CDR1 SGHRS, CDR2 YFSETQ. V lost 0 bases and J 8 bases, leaving 5 bases between the germline ends. CDR3 length: 11 residues. The CDR3 DNA reads TGCGCCAGCAGCTTGGGGCCGGAAGCTTTCTTT. As protein: CASSLGPEAFF.

The chain combines TRBV5-4 with TRBJ1-2; TRBD1 agrees at 7 bases. CDR1 and CDR2 (germline): SGHNT, YYREEE (reference sequence). There are 16 residues in the CDR3. J gave up 5 bases and V 1 base, and 11 bases lay outside the gene matches. The CDR3 region is CASSLKSGGGAYGYTF. CDR3 DNA sequence: TGTGCCAGCAGCTTGAAGTCAGGAGGGGGCGCGTATGGCTACACCTTC.

The J gene is TRBJ2-3, the V gene TRBV5-1, with D tentatively TRBD2 (6 bases). In germline, CDR1 is SGHRS, CDR2 YFSETQ. This CDR3 spans 16 amino acids. Trimming stripped 5 bases from V and 2 bases from J, with 18 bases between. The CDR3 sequence: CASRYAGTRATDTQYF. The CDR3, as DNA: TGCGCCAGCAGATATGCGGGAACTAGGGCCACAGATACGCAGTATTTT.